This TCR beta chain stems from a study of beta chain features in type 1 diabetes. Turning to the study itself: Cell yields, gender and age were similar in healthy donors and patients. Study results and caveats: For Type 1 diabetes patients, all four CD4+ subsets carried TCRB CDR3s that were moderately but significantly shorter.

There are many counts of this clone. The antigen remains undetermined. Other DNA sequences within the sample encode an identical CDR3. The length of the CDR3 is 13 residues. CDR1 KGHSH and CDR2 LQKENI come from the germline V gene. The V and J ends lost 6 bases and 4 bases respectively, with 10 bases between them. One heparinised blood draw, averaging roughly 120 mL, came from each donor. Stem cell-like memory, regulatory, central memory and naive CD4+ cells were sorted via CD45RO/CCR7/CD25/CD127/CD95/CD27. Expressed TCRB transcripts got sequenced, as all isolated RNA was reverse transcribed. The repertoire was sequenced with immunoSEQ multiplex PCR; TCRdb's copy has only in-frame clones and lacks some. The repertoire holds 150,000 to 190,000 clones, over 7.5% seen once, with about 0.6% in the top ten.

The sequence was collected from a young man in good health. The V gene is TRBV18, the J gene TRBJ1-5; D perhaps matches TRBD1 (6 bases). Source material: central memory CD4+ T cells from blood. CDR3 protein: CASSGTSNQPQHF. CDR3 DNA sequence: TGTGCCAGCTCCGGGACATCAAATCAGCCCCAGCATTTT.